The entry that follows covers one TCR beta chain sequence. No cognate antigen has been identified for it. No much larger clone is present one base from it, and per-base qualities are unavailable. The data were obtained in a study of cytomegalovirus exposure and HLA in healthy donors (dated by TCRdb to the late 2010s). Concerning the study at large: An earlier analysis of some 600 of the donors reported roughly 300 Gb of sequence data and 95 million to 140 million unique TCR beta sequences obtained from some 200 million T cells. An early release covering 550 to 650 HLA-typed donors comprised about 310 gigabases of sequencing data and around 86 million unique TCR sequences. Among the roughly 390 genotyped donors, around 79% belonged to the genetic ancestry cluster associated with self-reported Caucasian donors. The study was designed to test whether signatures of past pathogen exposure could be identified by cataloging public T cell receptors. The T cell repertoires of 666 subjects were profiled by immunosequencing and related to cytomegalovirus serostatus. A separate validation cohort of over a hundred different subjects was used in addition to the roughly 620-subject first cohort. The study combined high-throughput TCR immunosequencing, statistical association of individual TCRs with disease status, and machine learning to predict cytomegalovirus infection status. In a later analysis, previously published TCR beta repertoires from several hundred donors were re-analyzed and high-resolution HLA genotyping was added so that TCR occurrence patterns could be studied. Rather than using new phenotypic data, the later analysis identified candidate immune exposures from TCR beta sequences and from how often those sequences occurred across donors. In an earlier analysis of 587 of the donors, high-throughput TCR beta sequencing was used to judge whether each TCR beta V gene segment behaved as functional or pseudogenic. Donor age, sex, ethnicity and CMV serostatus were compiled alongside the repertoire data. A later genetic analysis took genome-wide SNP genotypes for about 65% of the 666 donors and used that subset as a discovery cohort. All discovery cohort repertoires had been generated using a single sequencing platform. Class I and class II HLA loci were covered by the typing at four-digit resolution. The number of typed donors differed by locus: roughly 620-630 for A, B, C, DRB1 and DQB1; roughly 510 for DQA1; some 610 for DPA1; and 450 to 480 for DPB1. About five DR-DQ haplotypes were treated as single units for association and clustering because of strong linkage in the cohort. Across under 500 genotyped donors of the cohort, an average of about 250,000 unique TCR beta nucleotide sequences per donor were sequenced, and approximately 19% of those sequences were non-productive.

The cohort was made up of roughly 670 healthy bone marrow donors. At the time of sampling, all cohort members were nominally healthy, though unrecorded immune exposures were likely present. The donor was CMV seronegative and was included in the group of a few hundred seronegative cohort members. Every donor gave a peripheral blood sample, and the peripheral blood mononuclear cells from that sample were used for TCR beta sequencing. Genomic DNA extraction from the blood cell samples was performed with the Qiagen DNeasy Blood Extraction Kit. The trim is 3 bases for V and 11 bases for J, with a gap of 19 bases between the germline ends. From the cysteine through the phenylalanine, the CDR3 covers 14 amino acids. Only the CDR3 part of the read is kept: 42 bases, read in frame from the first base. CDR1 KGHSH and CDR2 LQKENI were looked up in the germline V gene. The paper as a whole reports these results and caveats: The sequencing pipeline was judged likely to have produced a cluster of highly shared sequence variants as a technical artifact. Most TCR sequences were observed very rarely across donors, whereas some public TCRs were present in many individuals. Roughly uniform sequencing depth across donors was assumed in presence/absence analyses, although this assumption may not hold. Because some donors lacked HLA typing at each locus, the association tests relied only on the typed subset. The only immune exposure information available for the cohort was CMV serostatus. Linkage disequilibrium might explain the correlated functional status among segregating V segments, but an unknown experimental factor could not be ruled out. A further reported finding was that TCR beta sequences accurately predicted the HLA-A and HLA-B alleles for most subjects in the first cohort. In a later analysis, the rate of TCR association differed among HLA loci, with DRB1 alleles having the most associated TCRs and HLA-C alleles having the fewest. Only TCR beta chains were sequenced in this cohort, and the absence of alpha or paired-chain data limited detectable features. The study gave a list of over 150 TCR beta chains associated with cytomegalovirus. In an earlier analysis of about 600 of the donors, most TCR beta V segments appeared in productive rearrangements about 87% or about 30% of the time, broadly matching IMGT annotations. In a later analysis, most CMV-associated TCR beta chains were found to appear HLA-restricted, with HLA associations seemingly driven largely by CMV exposure. When HLA alleles, especially DR and DQ, strongly co-occurred, attributing TCR associations to individual alleles was difficult. It was suggested by the authors that the approach could potentially be generalized to other disease states and immunological phenotypes. In a later analysis, 16,951 TCR beta sequences were associated with specific HLA alleles at a false discovery rate of 0.05. Because counts were too low, seventeen rarely observed V segments, including chromosome 9 orphons, were left out of the earlier analysis of over 550 of the donors. Several of the top co-occurrence clusters appeared to be linked to parvovirus B19, influenza, CMV and Epstein-Barr virus, according to a later analysis. Because the 87-base-pair reads could not distinguish some IMGT-functional V segments, including TRBV6-2 and TRBV6-3, those segments were excluded. A later genetic analysis reported fewer N-insertions in productive TCRs among donors in an Asian-associated ancestry cluster than the roughly 620-donor mean. V-gene and J-gene trimming of TCR beta chains was associated with a missense DCLRE1C variant in a later genetic analysis, and the association was replicated in an independent cohort. Three of the identified cytomegalovirus-associated TCR beta chains were confirmed in vitro to be specific for cytomegalovirus antigens. Cytomegalovirus status was reported to be diagnosed by the classifier with high specificity and sensitivity in both the original and validation cohorts. In a later analysis, HLA-associated TCR beta chains showed more clonal expansion and lower generation probabilities than non-associated chains that were equally common.

The library relied on the immunoSEQ multiplex PCR assay. A mixture of 60 forward primers for TCR Vbeta segments and 13 reverse primers for TCR Jbeta segments was used in the multiplex PCR. The CDR3 region of rearranged TCR beta genes was amplified from genomic DNA by a multiplex PCR assay. The Illumina HiSeq System was used to sequence the amplified TCR beta libraries as 87-base-pair reads. As for the authors' bioinformatics: In a later analysis, approximately 74 million unique TCR beta chains were counted across the approximately 620 repertoires, and approximately 9.9 million of these chains were shared by at least two donors. To remove PCR and sequencing errors, raw reads were error-corrected and collapsed into unique sequences using a nearest-neighbor algorithm that merged closely related sequences. V, D and J gene segments were assigned by aligning CDR3 sequences to IMGT reference sequences. For a sequence to be retained, at least a six-nucleotide match to both a V gene segment and a J gene segment was required. Rearrangements were called productive when the CDR3 lacked stop codons and stayed in frame with V and J; all others were non-productive. CDR3 was defined by IMGT convention, running from the second conserved V-encoded cysteine to the conserved J-encoded phenylalanine. The earlier analysis of roughly 590 of the donors excluded sequences that lacked an unambiguous match to a single V gene segment. In an earlier analysis of about 590 of the donors, a V segment was called functional when productive rearrangements were above 56.7%, and segregating when the standard deviation between donors exceeded 5%. To diagnose cytomegalovirus status from the catalog of TCR beta chain sequences, a statistical classification framework was built. A later analysis assigned V and J genes by comparing TCR nucleotide sequences with IMGT/GENE-DB human TR gene sequences. Using the TCRdist pipeline, a later analysis assigned CDR3 sequences along with most-parsimonious VDJ recombination scenarios. In a later analysis, each TCR beta chain was defined by its CDR3 amino acid sequence together with its V-gene family, and reads without a unique V-gene family were excluded. A later analysis removed 550 to 650 highly shared, low-generation-probability nucleotide sequences to deal with suspected cross-contamination and a sequencing artifact. In a later analysis, a clonal expansion index for each public chain was calculated from normalized within-repertoire ranks of inferred template counts. In a later analysis, generation probabilities were computed using a VDJ recombination model fitted to out-of-frame rearrangements, and the results were checked against IGoR. In a later analysis, hypergeometric tests were used to score TCR-TCR, TCR-HLA and TCR-CMV co-occurrence, with a repertoire-size bias correction applied to TCR pairs. In a later analysis, false discovery rates were estimated by permuting HLA or CMV assignments 20 times. In a later analysis, co-occurring TCRs were grouped using DBSCAN, with TCRdist sequence similarity added in when clustering inside HLA-allele-positive subsets. For co-occurrence clustering, repertoires with fewer than 30,000 or more than 120,000 public chains were excluded, along with four or five repertoires with anomalous nucleotide sharing. In TCRdb, the immuneACCESS table is reduced to in-frame sequences with V and J assigned. These tables do not hold every clone; where another copy was compared, an unresolved V gene accounts for under half, and the others remain unexplained. D and trimming were read from the DNA, whereas the V and J calls and clone size are those reported in that table. This sample lists 60,000 or so clones; around 86% were detected once. Together, the top ten hold about 11% of the sample.

The V and J genes are TRBV18 and TRBJ2-5; a tentative D match to TRBD1 spans 5 bases. Sequencing was carried out using PBMCs. The receptor comes from a female donor in good health and CMV-seronegative. The sequence in DNA is TGTGCCAGCTCACCCCTTGACAGAGTGAGTATGCAGTACTTC. This encodes CASSPLDRVSMQYF.